This paragraph reports one T cell receptor beta chain. The antigen it recognizes is unknown. It has no much larger one-base neighbor in the sample; base qualities were not kept. Based on the germline V gene, the CDR1 and CDR2 sequences are MDHEN and SYDVKM. The junction shows trimming of 3 bases on V and 0 bases on J, plus 9 bases between the germline ends. From its cysteine to its phenylalanine, the CDR3 spans 15 amino acids. The sequence is cut down to CDR3 DNA, 45 bases in frame from base 1. This sample is part of a study of cytomegalovirus exposure and HLA in healthy donors (dated by TCRdb to 2016 to 2017). Notes on the research overall: In an earlier analysis of some 550 of the donors, 276 Gb of sequence data and 117 million unique TCR beta sequences from roughly 180 million T cells were reported. Among the roughly 370 genotyped donors, 75% to 90% belonged to the genetic ancestry cluster associated with self-reported Caucasian donors. To decide whether each TCR beta V gene segment behaved as functional or pseudogenic, an earlier analysis of 587 of the donors relied on high-throughput TCR beta sequencing. Typing coverage varied by locus: roughly 629-640 donors for A, B, C, DRB1 and DQB1; around 560 for DQA1; about 570 for DPA1; around 450 for DPB1. In the later analysis, no new phenotypic data were used to find candidate immune exposures; instead, reliance was placed on TCR beta sequences and their occurrence across donors. On average, around 200,000 unique TCR beta nucleotide sequences were sequenced per donor among 350 to 400 genotyped donors of the cohort, with about 19% of those sequences being non-productive. HLA typing covered class I and class II loci at four-digit resolution. Every discovery cohort repertoire had been produced on one sequencing platform. Donor age, sex, ethnicity and CMV serostatus were compiled together with the repertoire data. To predict cytomegalovirus infection status, the study brought together high-throughput TCR immunosequencing, statistical association of individual TCRs with disease status, and machine learning. A later genetic analysis used genome-wide SNP genotypes for 398 of the 666 donors, treating that subset as a discovery cohort. The study was designed to test whether signatures of past pathogen exposure could be identified by cataloging public T cell receptors. Because of strong linkage in the cohort, 5 or 6 DR-DQ haplotypes were treated as single units for association and clustering. The T cell repertoires of 666 subjects were profiled by immunosequencing and related to cytomegalovirus serostatus. In addition to the first cohort of 666 subjects, a separate validation cohort of 120 different subjects was used. A later analysis re-examined previously published TCR beta repertoires from over 500 donors and added high-resolution HLA genotyping to investigate patterns of TCR occurrence. An early release covering roughly 600 HLA-typed donors comprised approximately 300 gigabases of sequencing data and around 86 million unique TCR sequences.

Findings and caveats that apply to the study as a whole: A total of 150 to 200 TCR beta chains were listed by the study as associated with cytomegalovirus. A later analysis found that HLA-associated TCR beta chains were more clonally expanded and had lower generation probabilities than equally common non-associated chains. HLA typing was unavailable for some donors at each locus, so association tests used only the typed subset. In an earlier analysis of around 600 of the donors, most TCR beta V segments were observed in productive rearrangements about 87% or about 30% of the time, broadly matching IMGT annotations. CMV serostatus was the only immune exposure information available for the cohort. Some IMGT-functional V segments, including TRBV6-2 and TRBV6-3, could not be told apart with the 87-base-pair reads, so those segments were excluded. While some public TCRs were present in many individuals, most TCR sequences turned up only very rarely across donors. Roughly uniform sequencing depth across donors was assumed in presence/absence analyses, although this assumption may not hold. Correlated functional status among segregating V segments might be attributable to linkage disequilibrium, but an unknown experimental factor could not be ruled out. A further reported finding was that TCR beta sequences accurately predicted the HLA-A and HLA-B alleles for most subjects in the first cohort. Because counts were too low, some 17 rarely observed V segments, including chromosome 9 orphons, were excluded from the earlier analysis of some 590 of the donors. According to a later analysis, parvovirus B19, influenza, CMV and Epstein-Barr virus appeared linked to several top co-occurrence clusters. In a later analysis, some 17,000 TCR beta sequences were associated with specific HLA alleles at a false discovery rate of 0.05. This cohort had only TCR beta chains sequenced, and the lack of alpha or paired-chain data limited which features could be detected. In a later genetic analysis, a missense DCLRE1C variant was associated with V-gene and J-gene trimming of TCR beta chains, and the association was replicated in an independent cohort. In vitro tests confirmed that three of the cytomegalovirus-associated TCR beta chains recognize cytomegalovirus antigens. It was suggested by the authors that the approach could potentially be generalized to other disease states and immunological phenotypes. When HLA alleles, especially DR and DQ, strongly co-occurred, attributing TCR associations to individual alleles was difficult. Cytomegalovirus status was reported to be diagnosed by the classifier with high specificity and sensitivity in both the original and validation cohorts. A group of highly shared sequence variants was considered likely to be a technical artifact of the sequencing pipeline. In a later analysis, most CMV-associated TCR beta chains were found to appear HLA-restricted, with HLA associations seemingly driven largely by CMV exposure. In a later genetic analysis, fewer N-insertions in productive TCRs were reported among donors in an Asian-associated ancestry cluster than the approximately 710-donor mean. In a later analysis, TCR association rates were found to vary across HLA loci, with the most associated TCRs seen for DRB1 alleles and the fewest for HLA-C alleles.

The cohort was made up of around 720 healthy bone marrow donors. All cohort members were sampled while nominally healthy, although unrecorded immune exposures were likely present. The donor tested CMV seronegative, placing the donor among the 350 or so seronegative members of the cohort. Each donor provided a peripheral blood sample, and peripheral blood mononuclear cells were used for TCR beta sequencing. The Qiagen DNeasy Blood Extraction Kit was used to extract genomic DNA from the blood cell samples. The library was built by means of the immunoSEQ multiplex PCR assay. For the multiplex PCR, a mixture combining 60 forward primers for TCR Vbeta segments and 13 reverse primers for TCR Jbeta segments was used. The CDR3 region of rearranged TCR beta genes was amplified from genomic DNA by a multiplex PCR assay. Amplified TCR beta libraries were sequenced as 87-base-pair reads on the Illumina HiSeq System. The study's processing was this. A later analysis counted approximately 84 million unique TCR beta chains across the 500 to 850 repertoires, and roughly 10 million of these chains were shared by at least two donors. Raw reads were error-corrected and collapsed into unique sequences by a nearest-neighbor algorithm in which closely related sequences were merged to remove PCR and sequencing errors. Alignment of CDR3 sequences to IMGT reference sequences was used to assign V, D and J gene segments. For a sequence to be retained, at least a six-nucleotide match to both a V gene segment and a J gene segment was required. A rearrangement counted as productive if the CDR3 had no stop codons and remained in frame with V and J, and every other rearrangement counted as non-productive. CDR3 was defined according to IMGT convention as the region running from the second conserved V-encoded cysteine to the conserved J-encoded phenylalanine. In an earlier analysis of around 570 of the donors, sequences lacking an unambiguous match to a single V gene segment were excluded. An earlier analysis of a few hundred of the donors called V segments functional above 56.7% productive rearrangements and segregating when the between-donor standard deviation exceeded 5%. To diagnose cytomegalovirus status from the catalog of TCR beta chain sequences, a statistical classification framework was built. In a later analysis, TCR nucleotide sequences were compared against IMGT/GENE-DB human TR gene sequences so that V and J genes could be assigned. The TCRdist pipeline was used in a later analysis to assign CDR3 sequences and most-parsimonious VDJ recombination scenarios. A later analysis defined each TCR beta chain by its CDR3 amino acid sequence plus V-gene family, and excluded reads lacking a unique V-gene family. In a later analysis, around 650 highly shared, low-generation-probability nucleotide sequences were removed to address suspected cross-contamination and a sequencing artifact. In a later analysis, a clonal expansion index for each public chain was calculated from normalized within-repertoire ranks of inferred template counts. A later analysis computed generation probabilities with a VDJ recombination model fitted to out-of-frame rearrangements, and checked the results against IGoR. In a later analysis, TCR-TCR, TCR-HLA and TCR-CMV co-occurrence was scored with hypergeometric tests, and a repertoire-size bias correction was applied to TCR pairs. A later analysis estimated false discovery rates by permuting HLA or CMV assignments 20 times. In a later analysis, co-occurring TCRs were grouped using DBSCAN, and TCRdist sequence similarity was added for clustering within HLA-allele-positive subsets. Repertoires with fewer than 30,000 or more than 120,000 public chains, plus five repertoires with anomalous nucleotide sharing, were excluded from co-occurrence clustering. The table was pulled from immuneACCESS by TCRdb, which kept in-frame rearrangements only. Such tables lose some clones; where checked, under half of the loss comes from unresolved V genes, and the rest has no known cause. The V and J calls and clone size were taken over from that table, and D and trimming were inferred from the DNA. Within this sample are about 170,000 clones, with 60% to 85% of them counted one time only. The top ten hold less than 0.9% of the sample.

This chain joins TRBV28 to TRBJ2-4; TRBD1 could be the D gene, as 5 bases match. The receptor was derived from a female donor in good health and CMV-seronegative. Sequenced input: PBMCs. The DNA is as follows: TGTGCCAGCAGTTTGTCAGGGCTAGCCAAAAACATTCAGTACTTC. It translates to CASSLSGLAKNIQYF.